This T cell receptor beta chain was captured in a study of shared clonotypes between healthy human individuals. General study findings and limits: A reduction in generation probabilities was seen for non-shared clonotypes relative to those shared by all four donors. It was observed that 4% to 6% of naive CD4 clonotypes were shared across several donors.

The assay was immunoSEQ multiplex PCR, and TCRdb's table has in-frame clones only and misses some. The sample includes roughly 410,000 clones, approximately 97% seen only once; the top ten take 0.32%. A note on this clone: The antigen remains unidentified.

The origin of this receptor is a man between 25 and 39 years old in good health. Material for sequencing was memory CD8+ T cells sorted from blood. The subset denotes: CD45RO+ cells pooled with CCR7-negative TemRA cells.

CDR3 coding DNA: TGCAGCGTTGCCAGGGGTCGGTCCTACGAGCAGTACTTC. Its protein is CSVARGRSYEQYF. The chain has TRBV29-1 and TRBJ2-7; D is possibly TRBD1 (6 bases). The germline CDR1 and CDR2 sequences are SQVTM and ANQGSEA. Trimming took 4 bases from V and 1 from J, leaving 11 bases between them. CDR3 length: 13 amino acids.